These 26 T cell receptor beta chains originate from one sample sequenced in a study of blood T cell repertoires in COVID-19. Method: immunoSEQ multiplex PCR; TCRdb's copy keeps in-frame clones and lacks some. The sample contains 200,000 to 250,000 clones, about 86% of which appear only once. The sequencing sample was made of peripheral blood. These receptors were collected from a man between 18 and 35 years old with active or convalescent COVID-19.

The genes are TRBV6-5 and TRBJ2-7; 7 nucleotides line up with TRBD1. The V and J ends lost 7 bases and 4 bases, in that order; junction bases with no gene match: 7. The V gene's germline CDR1 is MNHEY and CDR2 SVGAGI. This CDR3 spans 13 amino acids. The CDR3 region is CASTGTVVYEQYF. As DNA, the CDR3 is TGTGCCAGCACCGGGACAGTCGTTTACGAGCAGTACTTC.

The genes are TRBV28 and TRBJ2-7, with TRBD1 matching over 9 bases. Germline V lookup: CDR1 MDHEN, CDR2 SYDVKM. The CDR3 consists of 17 residues. J was trimmed by 1 base and V by 1 base; bases with no gene match: 8. The CDR3 DNA reads TGTGCCAGCAGTTTATTGGCTGAGACAGGGGGATCCTACGAGCAGTACTTC. Translating gives CASSLLAETGGSYEQYF.

The chain carries TRBV19 and TRBJ1-1; D might be TRBD1 (5 bases). Trimming took off 0 bases at V and 0 bases at J, with 8 bases between the two ends. Per the germline V gene, CDR1 is LNHDA and CDR2 is SQIVND (reference sequence). The CDR3 runs 15 residues. CDR3 region: CASSIDEDMNTEAFF. CDR3 nucleotides: TGTGCCAGTAGTATAGACGAGGACATGAACACTGAAGCTTTCTTT.

This sequence joins TRBV18 and TRBJ1-6; 9 nucleotides line up with TRBD1. CDR1 and CDR2 from the germline V gene are KGHSH and LQKENI. This CDR3 is built from 15 residues. V gave up 5 bases and J gave up 4 bases; unmatched junction bases: 3. CDR3 sequence (DNA): TGTGCCAGCTCAGCGGGACAGGGTTATAATTCACCCCTCCACTTT. This translates into CASSAGQGYNSPLHF.

The gene calls are TRBV5-1 and TRBJ2-7; TRBD1 might be the D (6 bases). CDR1 and CDR2 from the germline V gene are SGHRS and YFSETQ. This CDR3 contains 14 residues. With 3 bases removed from V and 3 bases from J, the gap between germline ends came to 13 bases. The chain's CDR3 is CASSSRQADYEQYF. Written as DNA, the CDR3 is TGCGCCAGCAGCTCCCGACAGGCCGACTACGAGCAGTACTTC. Full variable domain (missing parts from reference TRBV5-1 and TRBJ2-7): KAGVTQTPRYLIKTRGQQVTLSCSPISGHRSVSWYQQTPGQGLQFLFEYFSETQRNKGNFPGRFSGRQFSNSRSEMNVSTLELGDSALYLCASSSRQADYEQYFGPGTRLTVT.

The rearrangement links TRBV6-5 to TRBJ1-1, with no clear D. The V gene lost 5 bases and the J gene lost 1 base, with 11 bases spanning the gap. Germline values: CDR1 MNHEY, CDR2 SVGAGI. The CDR3 contains 14 residues. CDR3 region: CASSPLTRNTEAFF. In DNA, the CDR3 is TGTGCCAGCAGTCCCTTGACTCGGAACACTGAAGCTTTCTTT.

The V and J genes are TRBV18 and TRBJ2-3, with D possibly being TRBD2 (5 bases). The CDR3 sequence is 16 residues long. CDR1 and CDR2 (germline): KGHSH, LQKENI. Trimming removed 6 bases from V and 1 base from J, with 17 bases in between. The CDR3 here is CASSPRAAQGTDTQYF. In DNA form, the CDR3 reads TGTGCCAGCTCCCCGAGGGCCGCCCAAGGCACAGATACGCAGTATTTT.

The chain joins TRBV30 to TRBJ1-6; D remains unclear. The germline gives CDR1 GTSNPN, CDR2 SVGIG (reference sequence). Trimming took off 3 bases at V and 7 bases at J, with 4 bases between the two ends. This CDR3 spans 11 amino acids. Here the CDR3 reads CAWSQNSPLHF. For the CDR3, the DNA is TGTGCCTGGAGCCAGAATTCACCCCTCCACTTT. Drawing the rest from reference TRBV30 and TRBJ1-6, the complete variable domain is SQTIHQWPATLVQPVGSPLSLECTVEGTSNPNLYWYRQAAGRGLQLLFYSVGIGQISSEVPQNLSASRPQDRQFILSSKKLLLSDSGFYLCAWSQNSPLHFGNGTRLTVT.

The V and J genes are TRBV30 and TRBJ1-4, with 9 bases lining up with TRBD1. The germline CDR1 and CDR2 sequences are GTSNPN and SVGIG (reference sequence). V shed 0 bases and J 8 bases; nucleotides not matched to a gene: 4. This CDR3 spans 14 amino acids. CDR3 coding DNA: TGTGCCTGGAGTGTGTACAGGGGGCAAGAAAAACTGTTTTTT. It encodes CAWSVYRGQEKLFF.

This clone was counted once. This chain links TRBV27 with TRBJ2-7, with a possible D match to TRBD2 (6 bases). Trimming took off 2 bases at V and 1 base at J, with 15 bases between the two ends. Germline loops: CDR1 MNHEY, CDR2 SMNVEV (reference sequence). This CDR3 comprises 16 residues. The CDR3 loop reads CASSLGALADSYEQYF. In nucleotides, the CDR3 is TGTGCCAGCAGTTTAGGGGCTTTAGCGGATTCCTACGAGCAGTACTTC.

The V and J genes are TRBV19 and TRBJ2-2; 8 nucleotides match TRBD1. Germline V gene lookup returns CDR1 LNHDA and CDR2 SQIVND (reference sequence). This CDR3 has 15 residues. The J segment lost 5 bases and the V segment lost 7 bases, leaving 9 bases of the junction unmatched. The DNA of the CDR3 is TGTGCCAGTACCAGCAGGGGGCGAGGGACCGGGGAGCTGTTTTTT. Translation: CASTSRGRGTGELFF.

The table lists this clone with a few counts. CDR3 DNA: TGTGCCAGTAGTGCCGGTTGGGGGGGCGATGAAAAACTGTTTTTT. It codes for CASSAGWGGDEKLFF. The chain recombines TRBV19 with TRBJ1-4; the D gene is possibly TRBD1 (6 bases). This CDR3 contains 15 residues. The germline CDR1 and CDR2 sequences are LNHDA and SQIVND (reference sequence). The ends were cut back, 5 bases at V and 6 bases at J, with 16 bases in the middle.

The gene calls are TRBV3-1 (or the pseudogene TRBV3-2) and TRBJ1-1; 7 positions agree with TRBD1. Germline V gene data show CDR1 as LGHDT and CDR2 as YNNKEL (reference sequence). Losses at the gene ends were 8 bases for V and 2 bases for J; bases not matched to a gene: 8. The CDR3 has 14 amino acids. Here the CDR3 reads CASSRAGGNTEAFF. As DNA, the CDR3 is TGTGCCAGCTCTCGTGCAGGGGGTAACACTGAAGCTTTCTTT.

This clone was counted a single time. This chain joins TRBV9 and TRBJ2-6, with 7 bases fitting TRBD1. Per the germline V gene, CDR1 is SGDLS and CDR2 is YYNGEE. The V gene end was trimmed by 2 bases and the J gene end by 1 base; junction bases not matched to a gene: 9. This CDR3 comprises 18 residues. The CDR3 sequence is CASSVSAGGSSGANVLTF. The CDR3 DNA is TGTGCCAGCAGCGTGTCCGCAGGGGGTTCTTCTGGGGCCAACGTCCTGACTTTC.

The gene calls are TRBV5-1 and TRBJ1-6, with TRBD1 matching over 7 bases. Germline V lookup: CDR1 SGHRS, CDR2 YFSETQ. The ends lost 4 bases at V and 8 bases at J; junction bases unmatched: 9. The CDR3 is 15 amino acids. The DNA of the CDR3 is TGCGCCAGCAGCGGACAGGCGAGTAGCGATTCACCCCTCCACTTT. It yields the protein CASSGQASSDSPLHF.

J is TRBJ2-7 and V is TRBV2; no firm D call. This CDR3 contains 12 residues. V lost 10 bases and J 4 bases, leaving 14 bases between the germline ends. Germline CDR1 and CDR2: SNHLY and FYNNEI. The CDR3 bases are TGTGCCATCCGCACGTACAATTACGAGCAGTACTTC. Translated, it gives CAIRTYNYEQYF.

The chain combines TRBV28 with TRBJ1-2; 7 nucleotides line up with TRBD1. This CDR3 region has 13 residues. CDR1 and CDR2 from the germline V gene are MDHEN and SYDVKM. J gave up 8 bases and V 2 bases, and 5 bases lay outside the gene matches. The CDR3 here is CASSLDRVLGYTF. In DNA form, the CDR3 reads TGTGCCAGCAGTTTAGACAGGGTCTTAGGCTACACCTTC.

The chain uses TRBV27 and TRBJ1-6; TRBD1 is a possible D gene (6 bases). CDR3 size: 15 residues. Germline-derived CDR1 and CDR2 are MNHEY and SMNVEV (reference sequence). Trimming stripped 6 bases from V and 7 bases from J, with 16 bases between. CDR3 amino acids: CASSAQGFRNSPLHF. The DNA for the CDR3 is TGTGCCAGCAGCGCCCAGGGGTTTCGCAATTCACCCCTCCACTTT.

The rearrangement links TRBV12-3 or TRBV12-4 to TRBJ1-3; D uncertain. This CDR3 comprises 13 residues. The V end lost 7 bases, the J end lost 0 bases, and 7 bases lay between the germline ends. CDR3 coding DNA: TGTGCCAGCACGGTGAACTCTGGAAACACCATATATTTT. Protein product: CASTVNSGNTIYF.

V gene TRBV6-5 combines with J gene TRBJ2-7; the D gene is possibly TRBD2 (7 bases). V lost 11 bases and J 3 bases, leaving 17 bases between the germline ends. Germline V lookup: CDR1 MNHEY, CDR2 SVGAGI. The CDR3 consists of 13 residues. CDR3 residues: CAVWGGAHYEQYF. The CDR3 DNA follows: TGTGCCGTCTGGGGGGGGGCCCACTACGAGCAGTACTTC.

This chain joins TRBV4-2 and TRBJ2-3, with 9 bases fitting TRBD2. V shed 3 bases and J 4 bases; nucleotides not matched to a gene: 8. The V gene's germline CDR1 is LGHNA and CDR2 YNFKEQ. This CDR3 is 16 amino acids long. In nucleotides, the CDR3 is TGTGCCAGCAGCCAGGGGGCGGGAGGGCCGTCAGATACGCAGTATTTT. Residues: CASSQGAGGPSDTQYF.

Worth noting for this clone: Its ends do not fully match the called genes, so a read error is possible. This CDR3 is CASRIGGDHQPQHF. For the CDR3, the DNA is TGTGCCAGTAGGATAGGGGGCGACCATCAGCCCCAGCATTTT. The chain is built from TRBV19 and TRBJ1-5, with TRBD1 identical over 7 bases. The CDR3 totals 14 residues. Germline CDR1 is LNHDA and CDR2 is SQIVND (reference sequence).

V usage is TRBV30 and J usage is TRBJ2-2; tentative D call: TRBD1 (5 bases). Per germline, CDR1 GTSNPN and CDR2 SVGIG (reference sequence). The CDR3 runs 13 residues. V dropped 3 bases and J dropped 0 bases, with 5 bases sitting between them. The CDR3 DNA reads as TGTGCCTGGAGGGGGCCGAACACCGGGGAGCTGTTTTTT. Amino acid sequence: CAWRGPNTGELFF.

The chain recombines TRBV12-5 with TRBJ2-5; the D gene is possibly TRBD2 (5 bases). The CDR3 has 13 residues. Germline CDR1 and CDR2: LGHNT and FRNRAP. V shed 6 bases and J shed 5 bases, with 13 bases lying between them. Here the CDR3 reads CASGRSGSETQYF. The CDR3 region has the DNA TGTGCTAGTGGCCGATCGGGGTCCGAGACCCAGTACTTC.

CDR3 region: CASSLGGTEETQYF. The CDR3 bases are TGTGCCAGCAGCTTGGGGGGGACAGAAGAGACCCAGTACTTC. V usage is TRBV5-4 and J usage is TRBJ2-5; 7 bases are a match to TRBD1. Germline CDR1 SGHNT, CDR2 YYREEE (reference sequence). J was trimmed by 3 bases and V by 0 bases; bases with no gene match: 2. CDR3 size: 14 residues.

The V gene is TRBV19, the J gene TRBJ1-5, with TRBD1 matching over 7 bases. The CDR3 runs 13 residues. Looked up from germline, CDR1 is LNHDA and CDR2 is SQIVND (reference sequence). V shed 6 bases, J shed 5 bases, and the junction held 4 bases outside the gene matches. Written as DNA, the CDR3 is TGTGCCAGTAGCGGGACAGAAGATCAGCCCCAGCATTTT. Its translation is CASSGTEDQPQHF.